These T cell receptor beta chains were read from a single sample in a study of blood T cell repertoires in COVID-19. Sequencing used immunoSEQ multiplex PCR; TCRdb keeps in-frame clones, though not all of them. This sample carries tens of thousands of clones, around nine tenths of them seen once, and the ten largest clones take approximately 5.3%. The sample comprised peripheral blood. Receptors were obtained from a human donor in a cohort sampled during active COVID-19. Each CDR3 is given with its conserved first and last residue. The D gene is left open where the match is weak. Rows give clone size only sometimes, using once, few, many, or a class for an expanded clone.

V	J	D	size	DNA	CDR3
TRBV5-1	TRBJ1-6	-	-	TGCGCCAGCAGCTTGATGGAAATCGGGGATAATTCACCCCTCCACTTT	CASSLMEIGDNSPLHF
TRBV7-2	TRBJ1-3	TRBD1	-	TGTGCCAGCAGCTTAGTTAGGACAGGTCGTGGAAACACCATATATTTT	CASSLVRTGRGNTIYF
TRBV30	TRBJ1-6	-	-	TGTGCCTGGAGTGCTGACAGAGTCCAGGTCACCCTCCACTTT	CAWSADRVQVTLHF
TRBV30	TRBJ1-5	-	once	TGTGCCTGGAGTCCTGCCATAGGACAAAAGCAGCCCCAGCATTTT	CAWSPAIGQKQPQHF
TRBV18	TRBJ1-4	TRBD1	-	TGTGCCAGCTCACCCGGCCAGGGGGGTGAAAAACTGTTTTTT	CASSPGQGGEKLFF
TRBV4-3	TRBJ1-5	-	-	TGCGCCAGCAGCCAAGGTAATAGCAATCAGCCCCAGCATTTT	CASSQGNSNQPQHF
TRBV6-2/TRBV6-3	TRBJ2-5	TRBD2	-	TGTGCCAGCAGTTACCGACTAGCGGGGCCCCAAGAGACCCAGTACTTC	CASSYRLAGPQETQYF
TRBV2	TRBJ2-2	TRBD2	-	TGTGCCACAAGGCCTAGCGGGGGGAGAGACACCGGGGAGCTGTTTTTT	CATRPSGGRDTGELFF
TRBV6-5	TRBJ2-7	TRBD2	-	TGTGCCAGCAGTTACCTAGCGGATGCCTACGAGCAGTACTTC	CASSYLADAYEQYF
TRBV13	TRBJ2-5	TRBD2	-	TGTGCCAGCAGCTTTAGCGGGGGGGCCCGTGAGACCCAGTACTTC	CASSFSGGARETQYF
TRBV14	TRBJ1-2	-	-	TGTGCCAGCAGCCAGGCAGGCACCGTATATGGCTACACCTTC	CASSQAGTVYGYTF
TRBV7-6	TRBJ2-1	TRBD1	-	TGTGCCAGCAGCTTATTGCCGGACAGGGGAGGCAATGAGCAGTTCTTC	CASSLLPDRGGNEQFF
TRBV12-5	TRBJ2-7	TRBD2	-	TGTGCTAGTGGTTTGGCTCAGGGAGGGCTACCCCACGAGCAGTACTTC	CASGLAQGGLPHEQYF
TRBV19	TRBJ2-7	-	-	TGTGCCAGTAGTACCGGACAGTTCTCCTACGAGCAGTACTTC	CASSTGQFSYEQYF
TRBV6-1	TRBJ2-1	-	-	TGTGCCAGCAGTGAAGCCGGGATTACCTACAATGAGCAGTTCTTC	CASSEAGITYNEQFF
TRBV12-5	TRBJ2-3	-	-	TGTGCTAGTGCCTCACGAGCCACAGATACGCAGTATTTT	CASASRATDTQYF
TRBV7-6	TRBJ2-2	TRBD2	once	TGTGCCAGCAGCTTCCCCGGGACTAGCGGGGCGGCAGGGTCCGGGGAGCTGTTTTTT	CASSFPGTSGAAGSGELFF
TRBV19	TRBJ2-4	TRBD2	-	TGTGCCAGTAGTCCCTTTAGCGGGGGAAACATTCAGTACTTC	CASSPFSGGNIQYF
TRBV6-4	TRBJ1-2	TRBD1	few	TGTGCCAGCAGTGACCCGAGGACAGGTCTGGGTTATGGCTACACCTTC	CASSDPRTGLGYGYTF
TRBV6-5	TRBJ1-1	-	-	TGTGCCAGCAGTTACCCCGGACAGCCCAACACTGAAGCTTTCTTT	CASSYPGQPNTEAFF
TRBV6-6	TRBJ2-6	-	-	TGTGCCAGCACCCAGGGGATCAGCTCTGGGGCCAACGTCCTGACTTTC	CASTQGISSGANVLTF
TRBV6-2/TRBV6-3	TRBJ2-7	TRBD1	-	TGTGCCAGCAGTTATGAGGGACAGGGGGCCTACGAGCAGTACTTC	CASSYEGQGAYEQYF
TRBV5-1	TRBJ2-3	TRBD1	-	TGCGCCAGCAGTTCCAGGGGGCGAACAGATACGCAGTATTTT	CASSSRGRTDTQYF
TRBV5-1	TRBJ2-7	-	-	TGCGCCAGCAACCCCGACGGACTTACCTACGAGCAGTACTTC	CASNPDGLTYEQYF
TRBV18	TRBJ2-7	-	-	TGTGCCAGCTCACCGGCAGGGTTCCACGAGCAGTACTTC	CASSPAGFHEQYF
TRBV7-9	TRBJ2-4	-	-	TGTGCCAGCAGCTTTTACTCCAATACCCTAGCCAAAAACATTCAGTACTTC	CASSFYSNTLAKNIQYF
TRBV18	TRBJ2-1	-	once	TGTGCCAGCTCTCCCCGCACTCCAGGGGACTACCTATCCTACAATGAGCAGTTCTTC	CASSPRTPGDYLSYNEQFF
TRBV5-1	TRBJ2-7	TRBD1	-	TGCGCCAGCAGCTTGGATCCGACAGGGGGCGGGCACGAGCAGTACTTC	CASSLDPTGGGHEQYF
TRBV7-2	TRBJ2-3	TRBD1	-	TGTGCCAGCAGCCTCGGACAGGCGGGCACAGATACGCAGTATTTT	CASSLGQAGTDTQYF
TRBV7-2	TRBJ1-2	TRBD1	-	TGTGCCAGCAGCTTCCTTGGTACAGGGGTTGATGGCTACACCTTC	CASSFLGTGVDGYTF
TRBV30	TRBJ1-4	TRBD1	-	TGTGCCTGGAGCGTGAAACAGGGGGAAAAACTGTTTTTT	CAWSVKQGEKLFF
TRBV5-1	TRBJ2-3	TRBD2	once	TGCGCCAGCAGCCTCGGACTAGCGGTTAGCACAGATACGCAGTATTTT	CASSLGLAVSTDTQYF
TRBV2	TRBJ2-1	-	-	TGTGCCAGCAGTGATGGGGGGTCGGATGAGCAGTTCTTC	CASSDGGSDEQFF
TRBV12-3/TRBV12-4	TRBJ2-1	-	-	TGTGCCACTTCTGGGGGGTCCTACAATGAGCAGTTCTTC	CATSGGSYNEQFF
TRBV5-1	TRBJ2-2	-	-	TGCGCCAGCAGCTTGGGTTGGGGGCTGGACACCGGGGAGCTGTTTTTT	CASSLGWGLDTGELFF
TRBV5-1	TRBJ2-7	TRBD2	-	TGCGCCAGCAGCTCAAATAGCGGGGGGTCCTCCTCCTACGAGCAGTACTTC	CASSSNSGGSSSYEQYF
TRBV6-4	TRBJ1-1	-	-	TGTGCCAGCAGTCGGGGAGGTGCGAACACTGAAGCTTTCTTT	CASSRGGANTEAFF
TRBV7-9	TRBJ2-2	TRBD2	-	TGTGCCAGCAGCTTAGCCTGGATCGGGGGGGAGAACACCGGGGAGCTGTTTTTT	CASSLAWIGGENTGELFF
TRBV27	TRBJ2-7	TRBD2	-	TGTGCCAGCAGTTTACTAGCGGGGGGGGAGAGCTACGAGCAGTACTTC	CASSLLAGGESYEQYF
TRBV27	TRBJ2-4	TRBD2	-	TGTGCCAGCAGGCGGGAGACCAAAAACATTCAGTACTTC	CASRRETKNIQYF
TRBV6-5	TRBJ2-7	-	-	TGTGCCAGCAGTTACGGCTCGCGACAGTTAGGATACGAGCAGTACTTC	CASSYGSRQLGYEQYF
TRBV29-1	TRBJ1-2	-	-	TGCAGCGTTGAATCAGGGAACGGCTACACCTTC	CSVESGNGYTF
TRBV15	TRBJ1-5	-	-	TGTGCCACCAGCTGGTCGACACAGGGTGGACGTGGCAATCAGCCCCAGCATTTT	CATSWSTQGGRGNQPQHF
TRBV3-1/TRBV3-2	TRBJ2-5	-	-	TGTGCCAGCAGTAGCCCGGCCATGGTGGAGACCCAGTACTTC	CASSSPAMVETQYF
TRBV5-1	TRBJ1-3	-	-	TGCGCCAGCAGCTTGGACAGTGCTGGAAACACCATATATTTT	CASSLDSAGNTIYF
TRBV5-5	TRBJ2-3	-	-	TGTGCCAGCAGCCCCCAGCTGGGTAGAGGGAGCACAGATACGCAGTATTTT	CASSPQLGRGSTDTQYF
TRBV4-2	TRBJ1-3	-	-	TGTGCCAGCAGCCAAGATCGGGGGGGGTACAGCTCTGGAAACACCATATATTTT	CASSQDRGGYSSGNTIYF